This passage covers 21 T cell receptor beta chains from one sample sequenced in a study of cytomegalovirus exposure and HLA in healthy donors. The PCR had 60 Vbeta and 13 Jbeta primers. Some clones are missing from TCRdb's copy, which holds only in-frame ones; the method was immunoSEQ multiplex PCR. Of under 200,000 clones listed, 68% are singletons. The specimen sequenced was PBMCs. All receptors come from a man in his fifties in good health and CMV-seronegative.

The chain links TRBV12-5 to TRBJ1-1; D might be TRBD1 (5 bases). Germline CDR1 reads LGHNT; CDR2 reads FRNRAP. The length of the CDR3 is 14 residues. V was trimmed by 3 bases and J by 4 bases, leaving 12 bases between them. The chain's CDR3 is CASGFRGLSTEAFF. The CDR3 DNA sequence: TGTGCTAGTGGTTTCCGGGGGTTGAGCACTGAAGCTTTCTTT.

The chain is built from TRBV28 and TRBJ2-4; a weak D match, TRBD2 (5 bases). Between the trimmed V and J ends, which lost 5 bases and 8 bases, there was a span of 16 bases. The CDR3 covers 14 residues. Looked up from germline, CDR1 is MDHEN and CDR2 is SYDVKM. The CDR3 bases are TGTGCCAGCAGTAGTCCCGGGAACATATACATTCAGTACTTC. Its translation: CASSSPGNIYIQYF. The variable domain in full, with the rest retrieved from reference TRBV28 and TRBJ2-4, is DVKVTQSSRYLVKRTGEKVFLECVQDMDHENMFWYRQDPGLGLRLIYFSYDVKMKEKGDIPEGYSVSREKKERFSLILESASTNQTSMYLCASSSPGNIYIQYFGAGTRLSVL.

The genes are TRBV28 and TRBJ1-3; D is undetermined. The germline CDR1 and CDR2 sequences are MDHEN and SYDVKM. The V end lost 3 bases, the J end lost 5 bases, and 11 bases lay between the germline ends. CDR3 length equals 14 residues. CDR3 nucleotides: TGTGCCAGCAGTTTCCAACCATACAGAAACACCATATATTTT. Its protein is CASSFQPYRNTIYF.

The V and J genes are TRBV9 and TRBJ1-2; D is ambiguous. The V end was cut by 4 bases, the J end by 2 bases, with 12 bases between. The CDR3 consists of 14 residues. Germline V gives CDR1 SGDLS, CDR2 YYNGEE. In nucleotides, the CDR3 is TGTGCCAGCAGCTCGGTCCCCTGGAACTATGGCTACACCTTC. Its protein product is CASSSVPWNYGYTF.

This clone was counted once. The rearrangement joins TRBV21-1 to TRBJ1-1. TRBV21-1 is classified as a pseudogene. CDR3 length: 13 amino acids. This CDR3 is CARKGGANTEAFF. In DNA form, the CDR3 reads TGTGCCAGGAAAGGGGGGGCGAACACTGAAGCTTTCTTT.

The chain combines TRBV4-1 with TRBJ1-5; 10 positions match TRBD1. CDR1 MGHRA and CDR2 YSYEKL come from the germline V gene. CDR3 length: 17 residues. After removal of 4 bases from V and 4 bases from J, the junction contained 10 bases not matched to a gene. The chain's CDR3 is CASSPIGLDRGNQPQHF. CDR3 DNA: TGCGCCAGCAGCCCGATCGGGTTGGACAGGGGGAATCAGCCCCAGCATTTT.

J is TRBJ1-5 and V is TRBV21-1. TRBV21-1 is recorded as a pseudogene. This CDR3 region has 14 residues. For the CDR3, the DNA is TGTGCCAGGGGGGGAGGGCAGAGCAATCAGCCCCAGCATTTT. Protein product: CARGGGQSNQPQHF.

This clone was seen only a few times. The chain combines TRBV10-1 with TRBJ2-3; 12 bases line up with TRBD2. V dropped 2 bases and J dropped 2; count of bases not matched to a gene: 11. The CDR3 is 19 amino acids. Germline CDR1 WNHNN, CDR2 SYGVQD (reference sequence). The DNA for the CDR3 is TGCGCCAGCAGTGAGGATCCGTCTAGCGGGGGGGATTTCACAGATACGCAGTATTTT. The encoded protein is CASSEDPSSGGDFTDTQYF.

The chain recombines TRBV7-2 with TRBJ1-1, with D perhaps TRBD1 (5 bases). CDR1 is SGHTA, CDR2 FQGNSA, per germline. CDR3 size: 15 residues. V was shortened by 5 bases and J by 3 bases, with 16 bases between the two germline ends. As DNA, the CDR3 is TGTGCCAGCAGCCCGTATGGGGCGCTAGACACTGAAGCTTTCTTT. This translates into CASSPYGALDTEAFF.

The chain carries TRBV2 and TRBJ1-2, with 8 bases identical to TRBD1. Germline CDR1 SNHLY, CDR2 FYNNEI. The CDR3 contains 13 residues. V lost 7 bases to trimming and J lost 7 bases; unmatched junction nucleotides: 8. The CDR3 spells CASIKDREAGYTF. The CDR3 DNA is TGTGCCAGCATCAAGGACAGGGAGGCTGGCTACACCTTC.

This clone was counted once. This CDR3 is CAGGIGTGANVLTF. The CDR3 region has the DNA TGTGCCGGGGGGATAGGGACTGGGGCCAACGTCCTGACTTTC. This chain links TRBV11-2 with TRBJ2-6, with D possibly matching TRBD2 (6 bases). V was trimmed by 11 bases and J by 2 bases, leaving 13 bases between them. From germline, CDR1 is SGHAT and CDR2 FQNNGV. CDR3 length: 14 amino acids.

This chain uses TRBV28 with TRBJ2-3; unclear D gene. CDR3 length equals 11 residues. Germline V CDR1 and CDR2: MDHEN, SYDVKM. Trimming stripped 6 bases from V and 6 bases from J, with 7 bases between. CDR3 residues: CASRSGDTQYF. The CDR3 DNA sequence: TGTGCCAGCAGGTCGGGTGATACGCAGTATTTT.

The rearrangement uses TRBV9 and TRBJ2-1; 7 nucleotides align to TRBD1. Germline CDR1 and CDR2: SGDLS and YYNGEE. The ends lost 4 bases at V and 2 bases at J; junction bases unmatched: 6. This CDR3 is 15 amino acids long. The CDR3 region is CASSLGTATYNEQFF. The CDR3 coding sequence is TGTGCCAGCAGCCTGGGGACAGCCACCTACAATGAGCAGTTCTTC. The full variable domain, its missing parts supplied by reference TRBV9 and TRBJ2-1, is DSGVTQTPKHLITATGQRVTLRCSPRSGDLSVYWYQQSLDQGLQFLIQYYNGEERAKGNILERFSAQQFPDLHSELNLSSLELGDSALYFCASSLGTATYNEQFFGPGTRLTVL.

The chain joins TRBV7-2 to TRBJ2-3, with 9 nucleotides matching TRBD1. Germline V gives CDR1 SGHTA, CDR2 FQGNSA. The ends lost 5 bases at V and 1 base at J; junction bases unmatched: 4. The CDR3 length is 15 residues. CDR3 sequence (DNA): TGTGCCAGCAGCCCGTGGACAGGGGGCACAGATACGCAGTATTTT. Translated, it gives CASSPWTGGTDTQYF.

The rearrangement links TRBV5-4 to TRBJ1-4; 9 bases agree with TRBD1. Germline assignment: CDR1 SGHNT and CDR2 YYREEE (reference sequence). The J segment lost 5 bases and the V segment lost 4 bases, leaving 3 bases of the junction unmatched. This CDR3 is 14 amino acids long. CDR3 sequence (DNA): TGTGCCAGCAGCAGTGGACAGGGGAATGAAAAACTGTTTTTT. This encodes CASSSGQGNEKLFF.

The gene calls are TRBV29-1 and TRBJ2-1, with TRBD1 matching over 10 bases. CDR3 length equals 13 residues. Per germline, CDR1 SQVTM and CDR2 ANQGSEA. V was pared by 6 bases and J by 7 bases, with 6 bases of the junction left unmatched. In DNA, the CDR3 is TGCAGCGTCCAGAGGACAGGGGGGAATGAGCAGTTCTTC. The encoded protein is CSVQRTGGNEQFF.

V gene TRBV28 combines with J gene TRBJ1-3; D perhaps matches TRBD1 (5 bases). The V end lost 6 bases, the J end lost 3 bases, and 15 bases lay between the germline ends. Germline V lookup: CDR1 MDHEN, CDR2 SYDVKM. The CDR3 extends over 15 amino acids. Here the CDR3 reads CASRSPGNGGNTIYF. The CDR3 region has the DNA TGTGCCAGCAGATCACCAGGGAATGGTGGAAACACCATATATTTT.

The DNA of the CDR3 is TGTGCCAGCTCACCATACGCGGGACGTACTTACAATGAGCAGTTCTTC. Residues: CASSPYAGRTYNEQFF. The V and J genes are TRBV18 and TRBJ2-1; weak D call: TRBD2 (6 bases). The CDR3 spans 16 residues. The germline V gene encodes CDR1 KGHSH and CDR2 LQKENI. With 2 bases removed from V and 4 bases from J, the gap between germline ends came to 15 bases. Complete variable domain (other parts from reference TRBV18 and TRBJ2-1): NAGVMQNPRHLVRRRGQEARLRCSPMKGHSHVYWYRQLPEEGLKFMVYLQKENIIDESGMPKERFSAEFPKEGPSILRIQQVVRGDSAAYFCASSPYAGRTYNEQFFGPGTRLTVL.

V usage is TRBV7-8 and J usage is TRBJ1-6, with D unresolved. Deletions cut 1 base from V and 14 bases from J, with 15 bases between. The CDR3 runs 14 residues. CDR1 SGHVS and CDR2 FQNEAQ come from the germline V gene. The CDR3 protein is CASSLVVTAGALHF. As DNA, the CDR3 is TGTGCCAGCAGCTTAGTGGTGACGGCCGGGGCCCTCCACTTT. Looking up the rest from reference TRBV7-8 and TRBJ1-6 gives the full variable domain: GAGVSQSPRYKVAKRGQDVALRCDPISGHVSLFWYQQALGQGPEFLTYFQNEAQLDKSGLPSDRFFAERPEGSVSTLKIQRTQQEDSAVYLCASSLVVTAGALHFGNGTRLTVT.

The chain links TRBV7-2 to TRBJ2-3, with 7 bases matching TRBD1. Germline CDR1 and CDR2: SGHTA and FQGNSA. The ends lost 5 bases at V and 5 bases at J; junction bases unmatched: 4. This CDR3 has 13 amino acids. CDR3 sequence reads: CASSPNRGDTQYF. Written as DNA, the CDR3 is TGTGCCAGCAGCCCTAACAGGGGAGATACGCAGTATTTT.

Notes on this clone: Other DNA sequences of this sample code for an identical CDR3. V gene TRBV2 combines with J gene TRBJ1-5; the match to TRBD1 covers 8 bases. Germline CDR1 and CDR2: SNHLY and FYNNEI. CDR3 size: 14 residues. V lost 8 bases, J lost 6 bases, and 9 bases stayed unmatched. CDR3 sequence reads: CASSAGGLGQPQHF. DNA of the CDR3: TGTGCCAGCTCGGCAGGGGGCTTAGGTCAGCCCCAGCATTTT.